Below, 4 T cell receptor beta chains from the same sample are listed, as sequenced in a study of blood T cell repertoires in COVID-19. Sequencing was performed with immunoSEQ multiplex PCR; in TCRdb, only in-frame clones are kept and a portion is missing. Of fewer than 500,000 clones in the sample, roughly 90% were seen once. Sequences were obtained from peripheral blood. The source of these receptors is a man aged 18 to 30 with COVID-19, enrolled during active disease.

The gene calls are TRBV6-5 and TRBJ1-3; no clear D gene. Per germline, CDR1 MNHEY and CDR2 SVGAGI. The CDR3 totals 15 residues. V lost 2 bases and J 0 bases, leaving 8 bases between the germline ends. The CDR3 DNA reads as TGTGCCAGCAGTTACGGGCAGTTCTCTGGAAACACCATATATTTT. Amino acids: CASSYGQFSGNTIYF.

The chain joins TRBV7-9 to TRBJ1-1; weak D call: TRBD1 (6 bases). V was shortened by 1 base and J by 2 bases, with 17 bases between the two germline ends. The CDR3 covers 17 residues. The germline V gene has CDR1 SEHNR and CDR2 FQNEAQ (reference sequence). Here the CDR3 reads CASSLVGDIGINTEAFF. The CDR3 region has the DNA TGTGCCAGCAGCTTAGTGGGGGACATAGGTATTAACACTGAAGCTTTCTTT.

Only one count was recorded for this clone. The CDR3 DNA reads TGTGCCAGCAGTTACTCGAGGACGGAAGGAGGAGAGACCCAGTACTTC. This translates into CASSYSRTEGGETQYF. The chain couples TRBV6-5 to TRBJ2-5, with D possibly TRBD2 on 5 matching bases. Trimming cost V 0 bases and J 4 bases, with 15 bases left between them. The CDR3 extends over 16 amino acids. The germline V gene encodes CDR1 MNHEY and CDR2 SVGAGI.

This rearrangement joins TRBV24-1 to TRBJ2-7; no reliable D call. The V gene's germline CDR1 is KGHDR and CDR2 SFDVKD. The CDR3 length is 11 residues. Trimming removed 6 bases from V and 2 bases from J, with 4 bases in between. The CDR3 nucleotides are TGTGCCACCAGTCTAGCCTACGAGCAGTACTTC. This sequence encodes CATSLAYEQYF.